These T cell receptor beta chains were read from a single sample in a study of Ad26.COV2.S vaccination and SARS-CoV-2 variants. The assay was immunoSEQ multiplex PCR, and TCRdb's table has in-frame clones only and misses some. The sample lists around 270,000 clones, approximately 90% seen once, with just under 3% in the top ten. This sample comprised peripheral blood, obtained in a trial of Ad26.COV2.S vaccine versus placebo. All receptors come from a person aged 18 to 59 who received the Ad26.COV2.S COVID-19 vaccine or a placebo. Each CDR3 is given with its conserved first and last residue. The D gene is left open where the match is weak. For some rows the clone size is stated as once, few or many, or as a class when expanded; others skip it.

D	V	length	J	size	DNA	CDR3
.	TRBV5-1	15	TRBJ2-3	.	TGCGCCAGCAGCTCCGGGGGCCTGAGCACAGATACGCAGTATTTT	CASSSGGLSTDTQYF
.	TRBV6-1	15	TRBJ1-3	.	TGTGCCAGCAGTGAAATGGGGACGGAGGGAAACACCATATATTTT	CASSEMGTEGNTIYF
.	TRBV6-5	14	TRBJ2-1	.	TGTGCCAGCAGGGGACTGACAACTTACAATGAGCAGTTCTTC	CASRGLTTYNEQFF
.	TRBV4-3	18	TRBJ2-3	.	TGCGCCAGCAGCCAAGTCAAAAGCACAGGATGGGGCACAGATACGCAGTATTTT	CASSQVKSTGWGTDTQYF
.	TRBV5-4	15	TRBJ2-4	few	TGTGCCAGCAGCTCCCAGGCCAGGGGCAAAAACATTCAGTACTTC	CASSSQARGKNIQYF
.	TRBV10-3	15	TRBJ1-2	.	TGTGCCATCAGTGAGTCGAGTTTAGGTAACTATGGCTACACCTTC	CAISESSLGNYGYTF
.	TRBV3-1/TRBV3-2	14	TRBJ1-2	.	TGTGCCAGCAGCCAAGGAGGGATGGCTTCTGGCTACACCTTC	CASSQGGMASGYTF
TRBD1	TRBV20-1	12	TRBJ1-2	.	TGCAGTGCTAGTGAACAGGGGTATGGCTACACCTTC	CSASEQGYGYTF
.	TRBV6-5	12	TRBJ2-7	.	TGTGCCAGCACTAAAACCGGGTACGAGCAGTACTTC	CASTKTGYEQYF
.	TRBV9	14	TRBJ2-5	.	TGTGCCAGCAGCGTAGGGTGGGTCCGAGAGACCCAGTACTTC	CASSVGWVRETQYF
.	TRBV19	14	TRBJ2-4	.	TGTGCCAGTAGTATCCCAGGCCGAGAAAACATTCAGTACTTC	CASSIPGRENIQYF